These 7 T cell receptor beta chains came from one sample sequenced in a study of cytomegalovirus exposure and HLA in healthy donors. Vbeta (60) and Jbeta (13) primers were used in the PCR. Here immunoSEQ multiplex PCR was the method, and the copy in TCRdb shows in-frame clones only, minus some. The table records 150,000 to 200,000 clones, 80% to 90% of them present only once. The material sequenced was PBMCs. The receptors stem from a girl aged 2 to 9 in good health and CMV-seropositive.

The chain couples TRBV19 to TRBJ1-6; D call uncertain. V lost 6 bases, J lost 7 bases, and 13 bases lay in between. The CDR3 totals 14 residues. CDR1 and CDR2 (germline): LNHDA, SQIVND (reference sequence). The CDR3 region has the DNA TGTGCCAGTAGGACGCAGGCCGACAATTCACCCCTCCACTTT. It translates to CASRTQADNSPLHF.

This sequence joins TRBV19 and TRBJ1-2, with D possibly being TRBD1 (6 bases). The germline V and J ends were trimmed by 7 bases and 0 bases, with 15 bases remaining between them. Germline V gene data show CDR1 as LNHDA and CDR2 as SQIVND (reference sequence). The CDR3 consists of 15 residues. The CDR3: CASTGDYATNYGYTF. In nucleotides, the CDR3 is TGTGCCAGTACAGGGGACTATGCTACTAACTATGGCTACACCTTC.

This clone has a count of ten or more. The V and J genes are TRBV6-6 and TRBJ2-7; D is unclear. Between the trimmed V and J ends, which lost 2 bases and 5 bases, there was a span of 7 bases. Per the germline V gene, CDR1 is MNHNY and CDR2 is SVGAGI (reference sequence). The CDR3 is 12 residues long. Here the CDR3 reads CASSYPSDEQYF. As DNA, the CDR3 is TGTGCCAGCAGTTACCCCAGTGACGAGCAGTACTTC.

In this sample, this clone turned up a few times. CDR3 in DNA: TGCAGCGGGATCGGGACAGGGATTATTGAGCAGTTCTTC. This gives the protein CSGIGTGIIEQFF. J is TRBJ2-1 and V is TRBV29-1; TRBD1 matches at 9 bases. After removal of 7 bases from V and 9 bases from J, the junction contained 10 bases not matched to a gene. The CDR3 extends over 13 amino acids. The germline CDR1 and CDR2 sequences are SQVTM and ANQGSEA.

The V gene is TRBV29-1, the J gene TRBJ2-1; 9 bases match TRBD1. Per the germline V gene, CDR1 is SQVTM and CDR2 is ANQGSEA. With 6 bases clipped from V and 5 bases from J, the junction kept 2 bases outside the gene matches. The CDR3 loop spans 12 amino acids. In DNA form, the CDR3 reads TGCAGCGTGGGGACAGGGAACAATGAGCAGTTCTTC. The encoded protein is CSVGTGNNEQFF.

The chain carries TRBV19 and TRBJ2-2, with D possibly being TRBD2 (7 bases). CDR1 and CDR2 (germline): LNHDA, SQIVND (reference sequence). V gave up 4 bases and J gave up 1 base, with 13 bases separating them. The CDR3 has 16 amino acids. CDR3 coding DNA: TGTGCCAGTAGTACCCCGGGGGGCCAGAACACCGGGGAGCTGTTTTTT. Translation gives CASSTPGGQNTGELFF.

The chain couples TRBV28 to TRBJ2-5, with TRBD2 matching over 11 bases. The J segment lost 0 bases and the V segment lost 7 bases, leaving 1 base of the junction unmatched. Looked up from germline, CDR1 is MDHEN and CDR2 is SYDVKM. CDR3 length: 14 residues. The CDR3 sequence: CASNSGGDQETQYF. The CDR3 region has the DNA TGTGCCAGCAATAGCGGGGGGGACCAAGAGACCCAGTACTTC. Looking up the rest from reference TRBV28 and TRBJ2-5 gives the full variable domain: DVKVTQSSRYLVKRTGEKVFLECVQDMDHENMFWYRQDPGLGLRLIYFSYDVKMKEKGDIPEGYSVSREKKERFSLILESASTNQTSMYLCASNSGGDQETQYFGPGTRLLVL.